This T cell receptor beta chain was documented in a study of shared clonotypes between healthy human individuals. Study background: Serving as donors were a couple of women and a few men, whose ages spanned 18 to 49.

All participating donors were Caucasian adults from Nashville, Tennessee. The DNA input per sorted-subset replicate PCR was 200 ng, corresponding to 25,000 to 35,000 T cell genomes. In the authors' workflow: Quality scores were absent from the junction-only immunoSEQ sequences, so filtering differed. Generated by immunoSEQ multiplex PCR, the TCRdb table keeps only in-frame clones and is missing some. V and J calls and clone size are as listed in that table; D and trimming were resolved from the DNA. Of millions of clones detected, about 92% appear once; the ten largest clones hold under 0.45%. The length of the CDR3 is 18 residues. The ends were cut back, 5 bases at V and 8 bases at J, with 27 bases in the middle. From germline, CDR1 is SNHLY and CDR2 FYNNEI.

This TCR came from a man aged 18 to 30 in good health. Some clones in this sample may be carry-over from other donors' samples. The chain has TRBV2 and TRBJ1-4; no clear D. Sequencing was performed on naive CD4+ T cells from PBMCs. Subset specified: CD45RA+ positively selected. The CDR3 bases are TGTGCCAGCAGTCTCCCCGCCGCGATTGCGGGTGACGGCGAAAAACTGTTTTTT. Its translation is CASSLPAAIAGDGEKLFF.